The 21 T cell receptor beta chains in this list originate from one sample, sequenced in a study of identical twins. One entry per CDR3 protein results from TCRdb running MiXCR on the 5' RACE reads. The sample contains about 340,000 distinct CDR3 sequences, about 10% of which appear only once. The specimen sequenced was naive T cells sorted from blood. All receptors derive from a woman aged 45-65 years in good health.

This clonotype was found a few times. V and J are TRBV7-9 and TRBJ2-7; D is possibly TRBD1 (5 bases). The CDR3 is 15 amino acids. CDR1 is SEHNR, CDR2 FQNEAQ, per germline (reference sequence). Trimming stripped 2 bases from V and 2 bases from J, with 13 bases between. The CDR3 DNA reads as TGTGCCAGCAGCTTATTAGGGGTTGGGCCCTACGAGCAGTACGTC. As protein: CASSLLGVGPYEQYV.

This clonotype was detected only a few times. The chain employs TRBV7-9 and TRBJ1-4; TRBD1 matches 8 bases. Germline assignment: CDR1 SEHNR and CDR2 FQNEAQ (reference sequence). The J segment lost 11 bases and the V segment lost 6 bases, leaving 5 bases of the junction unmatched. This CDR3 has 12 amino acids. The CDR3 bases are TGTGCCAGCAGGCAGGGGGCGCAGAAACTGTTTTTT. Its protein product is CASRQGAQKLFF.

This clonotype was observed a few times. The J gene is TRBJ2-2, the V gene TRBV15; D call uncertain. Germline-derived CDR1 and CDR2 are LNHNV and YYDKDF (reference sequence). The ends were cut back, 0 bases at V and 6 bases at J, with 14 bases in the middle. The CDR3 has 16 amino acids. This chain's CDR3 is CATSRDGRPSAGELFF. The DNA for the CDR3 is TGTGCCACCAGCAGAGATGGAAGGCCTTCGGCCGGGGAGCTGTTTTTT.

This clonotype was seen a few times. The V gene is TRBV21-1, the J gene TRBJ2-2; the tabulated D call, TRBD1, remains unverified against the DNA. TRBV21-1 is labeled a pseudogene. This CDR3 is built from 14 residues. The CDR3: CASLNRGLTGELFF. The CDR3 nucleotides are TGTGCCAGCCTCAACAGGGGGCTGACCGGGGAGCTGTTTTTT.

The chain carries TRBV3-1 and TRBJ2-5; D gene uncertain. The V end was cut by 3 bases, the J end by 4 bases, with 9 bases between. The CDR3 has 13 residues. Germline-derived CDR1 and CDR2 are LGHDT and YNNKEL (reference sequence). The DNA of the CDR3 is TGTGCCAGCAGCCAGCGCGGTGGAGAGACCCAGTACTTC. Translation: CASSQRGGETQYF.

The chain employs TRBV27 and TRBJ2-3; D is perhaps TRBD1 or TRBD2 (6 bases each). The CDR3 loop spans 13 amino acids. Germline V CDR1 and CDR2: MNHEY, SMNVEV (reference sequence). The V and J ends lost 7 bases and 1 base respectively, with 9 bases between them. The DNA for the CDR3 is TGTGCCAGCACGGGGGCCCGCACAGATACGCAGTATTTT. Its protein product is CASTGARTDTQYF.

The rearrangement uses TRBV20-1 and TRBJ2-7; no clear D. Trimming shortened V by 2 bases and J by 1 base, and 15 bases separated the two germline ends. Germline V gene data show CDR1 as DFQATT and CDR2 as SNEGSKA (reference sequence). The CDR3 contains 15 residues. The CDR3 is CSARPFTAVSYEQYF. The CDR3 region has the DNA TGCAGTGCTAGACCTTTTACGGCTGTTTCCTACGAGCAGTACTTC.

Ten or more counts support this clonotype. The chain carries TRBV6-6 and TRBJ2-5; weak D call: TRBD2 (5 bases). This CDR3 comprises 12 residues. V was clipped by 6 bases and J by 1 base, with 6 bases between them. Germline-derived CDR1 and CDR2 are MNHNY and SVGAGI (reference sequence). CDR3 in amino acids: CASRRAQETQYF. DNA of the CDR3: TGTGCCAGCAGGCGGGCCCAAGAGACCCAGTACTTC.

This chain's CDR3 is CSATAKGVTDTQYF. CDR3 sequence (DNA): TGCAGTGCTACCGCAAAGGGGGTCACAGATACGCAGTATTTT. This chain uses TRBV20-1 with TRBJ2-3, with a possible D match to TRBD1 (6 bases). V was trimmed by 4 bases and J by 2 bases, leaving 13 bases between them. CDR1 is DFQATT and CDR2 is SNEGSKA in the germline V gene (reference sequence). This CDR3 region has 14 residues.

In its sample, this clonotype was seen many times. The genes are TRBV4-1 and TRBJ2-3; D is unresolved. V lost 3 bases and J lost 2, with 6 bases in between. The CDR3 has 13 residues. Per germline, CDR1 MGHRA and CDR2 YSYEKL. The CDR3: CASSQGFTDTQYF. Written as DNA, the CDR3 is TGCGCCAGCAGCCAGGGCTTCACAGATACGCAGTATTTT.

This clonotype has ten or more counts. The chain carries TRBV12-3 or TRBV12-4 and TRBJ1-1; 8 bases line up with TRBD1. The CDR3 loop spans 12 amino acids. After removal of 8 bases from V and 1 base from J, the junction contained 0 bases not matched to a gene. CDR3 sequence (DNA): TGTGCCAGCGGACAGGGGAACACTGAAGCTTTCTTT. Amino acid sequence: CASGQGNTEAFF.

This clonotype was recorded many times. The chain has TRBV28 and TRBJ2-5; D is possibly TRBD2 (5 bases). This CDR3 has 15 amino acids. Deletions cut 4 bases from V and 3 bases from J, with 15 bases between. Germline CDR1 MDHEN, CDR2 SYDVKM. The CDR3: CASSSPSRREETQYF. CDR3 bases: TGTGCCAGCAGTTCCCCTAGCCGTCGAGAAGAGACCCAGTACTTC.

This clonotype was counted ten times or more. The V and J genes are TRBV21-1 and TRBJ2-1; the table's D call, TRBD2, has no DNA check behind it. TRBV21-1 corresponds to a pseudogene. This CDR3 has 15 amino acids. The CDR3, as DNA: TGTGCCAGCGTCTATGGCAGGGAGGGATACAATGAGCAGTTCTTC. Protein sequence: CASVYGREGYNEQFF.

This clonotype was seen a few times. The chain uses TRBV7-9 and TRBJ1-2; D is perhaps TRBD1 (5 bases). The V gene's germline CDR1 is SEHNR and CDR2 FQNEAQ (reference sequence). V lost 3 bases and J 5 bases, leaving 13 bases between the germline ends. This CDR3 contains 14 residues. For the CDR3, the DNA is TGTGCCAGCAGCTTCACGGGGGGGATGTATGGCTACACCTTC. This encodes CASSFTGGMYGYTF.

The V call is TRBV2, the J call TRBJ2-3; D is unresolved. The CDR3 sequence is 11 residues long. CDR1 and CDR2 from the germline V gene are SNHLY and FYNNEI. Trimming took off 7 bases at V and 4 bases at J, with 6 bases between the two ends. This CDR3 is CASNLADTQYF. The CDR3 region has the DNA TGTGCCAGCAATCTTGCAGATACGCAGTATTTT.

There are a few counts of this clonotype. J is TRBJ2-1 and V is TRBV7-6; D perhaps matches TRBD2 (5 bases). The CDR3 covers 13 residues. The germline V gene has CDR1 SGHVS and CDR2 FNYEAQ. The ends were cut back, 4 bases at V and 9 bases at J, with 13 bases in the middle. CDR3 region: CASSWGEGSEQFF. CDR3 in DNA: TGTGCCAGCAGCTGGGGAGAGGGAAGTGAGCAGTTCTTC.

This clonotype showed up many times. The chain combines TRBV29-1 with TRBJ1-4, with 8 bases that match TRBD1. The CDR3 totals 12 residues. The germline V gene encodes CDR1 SQVTM and CDR2 ANQGSEA. Germline trimming cut 5 bases from V and 6 bases from J; bases unmatched to any gene: 2. CDR3 residues: CSVSGGDEKLFF. The CDR3 DNA reads TGCAGCGTTTCAGGGGGCGATGAAAAACTGTTTTTT.

This chain joins TRBV5-6 and TRBJ1-1; D is undetermined. V lost 6 bases and J lost 6, with 9 bases in between. CDR3 length: 11 amino acids. Germline V gives CDR1 SGHDT, CDR2 YYEEEE. The DNA for the CDR3 is TGTGCCAGCATCTCGGGAGCTGAAGCTTTCTTT. Encoded protein: CASISGAEAFF.

As for this clonotype: Being one base from a much bigger clone, this may be a read error. The CDR3 carries no conserved terminal phenylalanine or tryptophan, so it likely arises from a read error. The chain couples TRBV20-1 to TRBJ2-3, with TRBD1 identical over 7 bases. V shed 8 bases and J 5 bases; nucleotides not matched to a gene: 7. CDR1 is DFQATT, CDR2 SNEGSKA, per germline (reference sequence). The CDR3 is 12 amino acids. The CDR3 region is CSSGTARDTQYI. CDR3 bases: TGCAGTTCCGGGACAGCGAGAGATACGCAGTATATT.

This clonotype has a count of ten or more. The chain joins TRBV20-1 to TRBJ2-1, with a possible D match to TRBD2 (5 bases). V shed 1 base and J shed 1 base, with 8 bases lying between them. The germline V gene encodes CDR1 DFQATT and CDR2 SNEGSKA (reference sequence). This CDR3 region has 14 residues. CDR3 residues: CSARGGMSYNEQFF. Written as DNA, the CDR3 is TGCAGTGCTAGAGGAGGGATGTCCTACAATGAGCAGTTCTTC.

The chain combines TRBV29-1 with TRBJ2-2; maybe TRBD1 (5 bases). Germline V lookup: CDR1 SQVTM, CDR2 ANQGSEA. The V gene lost 7 bases and the J gene lost 8 bases, with 20 bases spanning the gap. This CDR3 spans 14 amino acids. The CDR3 loop is CSAPLGPFGGELFF. The CDR3 DNA reads as TGCAGCGCCCCCCTGGGGCCCTTCGGAGGGGAGCTGTTTTTT.